Reported below is one TCR beta chain. Its target is unknown. The sample belongs to a study of T cell responses to AZD1222 COVID-19 vaccine. The wider study: Timing groups of about 4 and about 12 weeks for second doses were pooled.

CDR1 and CDR2 (germline): SGHNT, YYREEE (reference sequence). V gave up 4 bases and J gave up 5 bases; unmatched junction bases: 8. This CDR3 is 15 amino acids long. Assay: immunoSEQ multiplex PCR; the TCRdb copy retains only in-frame clones and omits some. Among 95,000 to 150,000 clones listed, roughly 88% were seen once. Findings and caveats of the study: Just 5 to 7 AZD1222 recipients were seropositive at baseline.

The chain uses TRBV5-4 and TRBJ2-2, with 7 bases fitting TRBD2. The source material was peripheral blood, sampled on day 0 of AZD1222 vaccination. This receptor was identified in an adult in good health. The CDR3 is CASSTGLDPTGELFF. CDR3 sequence (DNA): TGTGCCAGCAGCACCGGACTAGATCCAACCGGGGAGCTGTTTTTT. The whole variable domain, remainder taken from reference TRBV5-4 and TRBJ2-2, is ETGVTQSPTHLIKTRGQQVTLRCSSQSGHNTVSWYQQALGQGPQFIFQYYREEENGRGNFPPRFSGLQFPNYSSELNVNALELDDSALYLCASSTGLDPTGELFFGEGSRLTVL.